This T cell receptor (beta chain) was found in a study of blood T cell repertoires in COVID-19. The method was immunoSEQ multiplex PCR; TCRdb's version includes in-frame clones alone and lacks a portion of them. Of around 150,000 clones in the sample, around four fifths were seen once. There are 16 residues in the CDR3. CDR1 is KGHSH, CDR2 LQKENI, per germline. V trimming: 1 base; J trimming: 4 bases; junction bases outside the gene matches: 9. This clone was seen only once. This sequence was found in an elderly woman with active or convalescent COVID-19. The chain links TRBV18 to TRBJ2-7; 8 bases are shared with TRBD1. Sequenced input: peripheral blood. CDR3 in DNA: TGTGCCAGCTCACCACTAGCCTCCAGGGGGCAATACGAGCAGTACTTC. Its protein is CASSPLASRGQYEQYF.